These 8 T cell receptor beta chains were all obtained from the same sample, sequenced in a study of blood T cell repertoires in COVID-19. Sequenced by immunoSEQ multiplex PCR; TCRdb stores in-frame clones only, minus some. The sample records 200,000 or so clones, about 78% being singletons. Sequencing was done on a sample of peripheral blood. The receptors come from a woman aged 65 to 85 with acute or convalescent COVID-19.

This chain joins TRBV29-1 and TRBJ1-5, with D possibly matching TRBD1 (6 bases). This CDR3 contains 15 residues. V was shortened by 3 bases and J by 2 bases, with 14 bases between the two germline ends. Germline values: CDR1 SQVTM, CDR2 ANQGSEA. Here the CDR3 DNA reads TGCAGCGTTGAGTCAGGGGAGCCGGGCAATCAGCCCCAGCATTTT. This translates into CSVESGEPGNQPQHF.

This clone was observed a single time. V is TRBV24-1 and J is TRBJ2-7; D remains ambiguous. The germline V gene encodes CDR1 KGHDR and CDR2 SFDVKD. V lost 7 bases and J lost 2, with 5 bases in between. CDR3 length equals 11 residues. CDR3 region: CATSTAYEQYF. CDR3 bases: TGTGCCACCAGCACGGCCTACGAGCAGTACTTC.

V usage is TRBV18 and J usage is TRBJ1-1; the D gene is possibly TRBD1 (5 bases). Germline V CDR1 and CDR2: KGHSH, LQKENI. V lost 4 bases, J lost 1 base, and 13 bases lay in between. The CDR3 has 15 residues. CDR3 in amino acids: CASSQYGGTNTEAFF. The DNA for the CDR3 is TGTGCCAGCTCACAGTACGGCGGGACGAACACTGAAGCTTTCTTT.

This chain joins TRBV28 and TRBJ1-2; D possibly corresponds to TRBD1 (6 bases). The V end lost 6 bases, the J end lost 5 bases, and 16 bases lay between the germline ends. This CDR3 region has 14 residues. CDR1 and CDR2 (germline): MDHEN, SYDVKM. In nucleotides, the CDR3 is TGTGCCAGCAGGCCCCGGAAGGGGGGGTATGGCTACACCTTC. This gives the protein CASRPRKGGYGYTF.

This rearrangement joins TRBV3-1 (or the pseudogene TRBV3-2) to TRBJ1-1; D gene unclear. The CDR3 runs 13 residues. Germline lookup yields CDR1 LGHDT and CDR2 YNNKEL (reference sequence). Trimming took off 0 bases at V and 2 bases at J, with 4 bases between the two ends. This chain's CDR3 is CASSQDLNTEAFF. In nucleotides, the CDR3 is TGTGCCAGCAGCCAAGATCTTAACACTGAAGCTTTCTTT.

The chain is built from TRBV6-1 and TRBJ1-4, with TRBD1 matching over 8 bases. The V gene end was trimmed by 4 bases and the J gene end by 8 bases; junction bases not matched to a gene: 6. Per the germline V gene, CDR1 is MNHNS and CDR2 is SASEGT. The CDR3 totals 14 residues. CDR3 region: CASSGAGGEEKLFF. The DNA for the CDR3 is TGTGCCAGCAGTGGAGCAGGGGGCGAAGAAAAACTGTTTTTT.

The chain recombines TRBV5-5 with TRBJ1-5; 7 bases align to TRBD1. V gave up 1 base and J gave up 6 bases; unmatched junction bases: 7. The length of the CDR3 is 15 residues. Germline CDR1 and CDR2: SGHKS and YYEKEE (reference sequence). CDR3 DNA: TGTGCCAGCAGCTTGATGAGACAGGGACCTCAGCCCCAGCATTTT. Amino acid sequence: CASSLMRQGPQPQHF.

The chain carries TRBV7-3 and TRBJ2-5, with 7 bases fitting TRBD2. There are 16 residues in the CDR3. Germline V gene data show CDR1 as SGHTA and CDR2 as FQGTGA. With V trimmed by 6 bases and J by 3 bases, 13 bases remained unmatched. The CDR3: CASSLRSGGREETQYF. The CDR3 nucleotides are TGTGCCAGCAGTTTGAGATCGGGAGGCCGGGAAGAGACCCAGTACTTC.